This T cell receptor beta chain originates from a study of shared clonotypes between healthy human individuals. The data were produced by immunoSEQ multiplex PCR, yet TCRdb's version contains in-frame clones alone and is incomplete. In the table there are some 2,000,000 clones, 95% of which are singletons. The CDR3 has 15 residues. Germline CDR1 SQVTM, CDR2 ANQGSEA. V lost 5 bases and J lost 5, with 19 bases in between. J is TRBJ1-5 and V is TRBV29-1; a possible D gene is TRBD1 (6 bases). What was sequenced was naive CD4+ T cells sorted from blood. Subset here: CD45RA+ positively selected. The receptor was isolated from a man aged 18 to 29 in good health. CDR3 sequence reads: CSVSATGFPDQPQHF. The CDR3 DNA is TGCAGCGTTTCGGCTACAGGGTTCCCCGATCAGCCCCAGCATTTT.